This T cell receptor beta chain was profiled in a study of T cell repertoires in ileal Crohn's disease. TCRdb's table, derived via immunoSEQ multiplex PCR, lists solely in-frame clones and lacks some. The sample has about 4,000 clones; more than 65% are singletons. This clone was observed a single time. What it recognizes is unknown. This CDR3 region has 17 residues. Per germline, CDR1 LNHDA and CDR2 SQIVND (reference sequence). Trimming removed 5 bases from V and 11 bases from J; junction bases left unmatched: 18. Study-wide results and caveats: Sorted CD8 T cells held more high-frequency clones than CD4.

The chain has TRBV19 and TRBJ2-6; 7 bases line up with TRBD1. The origin of this receptor is an adult with Crohn's disease. The sequencing input was ileal tissue. The CDR3 DNA reads TGTGCCAGTAGTGGCCCGGGACCCTCGGGACAGCCGGACGTCCTGACTTTC. It yields the protein CASSGPGPSGQPDVLTF.